Listed below are T cell receptor beta chains from one sample, sequenced in a study of blood T cells in healthy people across ages. TCRdb called the 5' RACE reads again in MiXCR, with one record for every CDR3 protein. The table has roughly 700,000 distinct CDR3 sequences, around 25% seen once. The sample was also reused in another study, on T cells of mothers and their children.

Sample: blood. These receptors all come from a boy between 5 and 17 years old in good health. CDR3s include the opening cysteine and the closing phenylalanine or tryptophan. A D gene is named only where the DNA matches it firmly. Size is stated for part of the rows, as once, few or many counts, or as a class when the clone is expanded.

D gene,CDR3 length,clone size,J gene,V gene,CDR3 DNA,CDR3 protein
TRBD2,15,NA,TRBJ2-5,TRBV2,TGTGCCAGCAGTGAGGAGGCTGGCGGGGGAGAGACCCAGTACTTC,CASSEEAGGGETQYF
NA,12,few,TRBJ2-5,TRBV10-3,TGTGCCACCAGCGCCAGGAAAGGGACCCAGTACTTC,CATSARKGTQYF
TRBD1,17,few,TRBJ2-3,TRBV7-9,TGTGCCAGCAGCTTAAGGGACAGTCCTTCACCGACAGATACGCAGTATTTT,CASSLRDSPSPTDTQYF
TRBD1,16,few,TRBJ2-7,TRBV11-1,TGTGCCAGCAGCCCGGGGACAGGTCTTAGCTCCTACGAGCAGTACTTC,CASSPGTGLSSYEQYF
NA,13,NA,TRBJ1-1,TRBV10-3,TGTGCCATCAGTGGTGACCGGGAGACTGAAGCTTTCTTT,CAISGDRETEAFF
NA,15,many,TRBJ2-1,TRBV7-2,TGTGCCAGCAGCTTAGTTCGGGGCCCCTACAATGAGCAGTTCTTC,CASSLVRGPYNEQFF
NA,13,few,TRBJ2-5,TRBV5-1,TGCGCCAGCAGCTTCAGTTGGCAAGAGACCCAGTACTTC,CASSFSWQETQYF
TRBD2,15,few,TRBJ2-7,TRBV7-9,TGTGCCAGCAGCCCGGGGGGGGCCCAATCCTACGAGCAGTACTTC,CASSPGGAQSYEQYF
NA,16,NA,TRBJ2-5,TRBV5-1,TGCGCCAGCAGCTCGGTCCTAGATGGGGGGCAAGAGACCCAGTACTTC,CASSSVLDGGQETQYF
NA,13,many,TRBJ1-1,TRBV29-1,TGCAGCGCCCTAGGGGGGTCGAACACTGAAGCTTTCTTT,CSALGGSNTEAFF
NA,12,NA,TRBJ2-4,TRBV9,TGTGCCAGCAGCGGGGACAAAAACATTCAGTACTTC,CASSGDKNIQYF
NA,15,NA,TRBJ2-7,TRBV7-2,TGTGCCAGCAGCTTAGTGGGGGGGCACATTGACGAGCAGTACTTC,CASSLVGGHIDEQYF
NA,14,NA,TRBJ2-7,TRBV6-6,TGTGCCAGCAGCCCAGGTCTGGGGTTGCACGAGCAGTACTTC,CASSPGLGLHEQYF
NA,14,few,TRBJ1-1,TRBV6-6,TGTGCCAGCAGTTACTCGATTGCGGGGACTGAAGCTTTCTTT,CASSYSIAGTEAFF
NA,14,few,TRBJ2-1,TRBV27,TGTGCCAGCATTACGGGGCCCACTAGCAATGAGCAGTTCTTC,CASITGPTSNEQFF
TRBD1,14,NA,TRBJ1-2,TRBV7-9,TGTGCCAGCGAGCAGGGGGTTTCGAGTTATGGCTACACCTTC,CASEQGVSSYGYTF
NA,16,NA,TRBJ2-2,TRBV9,TGTGCCAGCAGCGCGACAGGTCCCTCGATGATCGGGGAGCTGTTTTTT,CASSATGPSMIGELFF
NA,15,few,TRBJ2-5,TRBV5-5,TGTGCCAGCAGCCCGTCTATCAGACAGGAAGAGACCCAGTACTTC,CASSPSIRQEETQYF
TRBD1,16,NA,TRBJ1-1,TRBV28,TGTGCCAGCAGACGAGGGGGCGGACAGCGGTGGTCTGAAGCTTTCTTT,CASRRGGGQRWSEAFF
NA,14,NA,TRBJ2-5,TRBV20-1,TGCAGTGCTAGTAGTCTAGCGTACGGGGAGACCCAGTACTTC,CSASSLAYGETQYF
TRBD1,14,NA,TRBJ2-7,TRBV12-3/TRBV12-4,TGTGCCAGCAGTTTAGCATGGACAGGGGACGAGCAGTACTTC,CASSLAWTGDEQYF
NA,13,few,TRBJ2-1,TRBV10-3,TGTGCCATCAGTGAGTCGATGGTGGGAAAGGAGTTCTTC,CAISESMVGKEFF
NA,15,few,TRBJ2-5,TRBV2,TGTGCCAGCCAGTGGAGGGGGCTCAGGGCGGAGACCCAGTACTTC,CASQWRGLRAETQYF
TRBD1,15,few,TRBJ2-1,TRBV28,TGTGCCAGCAGTTTATCCGGACAGGGGTACAATGAGCAGTTCTTC,CASSLSGQGYNEQFF
TRBD1,14,NA,TRBJ2-1,TRBV12-3/TRBV12-4,TGTGCCAGCAGTGCAGGGACAGGCGACAATGAGCAGTTCTTC,CASSAGTGDNEQFF
NA,15,many,TRBJ1-2,TRBV5-1,TGCGCCAGCAGCTACGACCTCCGACAGACGTATGGCTACACCTTC,CASSYDLRQTYGYTF
NA,16,NA,TRBJ2-7,TRBV21-1,TGTGCCAGCAGCCAACTTTCGACTAGCGGGGCCTACGAGCAGTACTTC,CASSQLSTSGAYEQYF
NA,14,NA,TRBJ2-7,TRBV5-6,TGTGCCAGCAGCTTGGTTCGCGCCATCTACGAGCAGTACTTC,CASSLVRAIYEQYF
NA,18,few,TRBJ2-3,TRBV7-8,TGTGCCAGCAGCTTTGGTCGCGCCGGGGGTTTTAGCACAGATACGCAGTATTTT,CASSFGRAGGFSTDTQYF
NA,13,NA,TRBJ2-1,TRBV7-2,TGTGCCAGCAGCCTATCGACTAGGCATGAGCAGTTCTTC,CASSLSTRHEQFF
NA,13,NA,TRBJ1-4,TRBV13,TGTGCCAGCAGTTTAAGGTTGGATGAAAAACTGTTTTTT,CASSLRLDEKLFF
TRBD2,16,NA,TRBJ2-3,TRBV20-1,TGCAGTGCTAGCCCGTGGACTAGCGGGGGCGCAGATACGCAGTATTTT,CSASPWTSGGADTQYF
NA,12,NA,TRBJ2-7,TRBV12-5,TGTGCTAGTGGTCCGACAGTCGCCGAGCAGTACTTC,CASGPTVAEQYF
NA,14,few,TRBJ1-2,TRBV29-1,TGCAGCGTTGGTGGTAAGGGAGGAGACTATGGCTACACCTTC,CSVGGKGGDYGYTF
NA,13,NA,TRBJ2-1,TRBV4-2,TGTGCCAGCAGCCAGATGTGGGGGGATGAGCAGTTCTTC,CASSQMWGDEQFF
NA,16,NA,TRBJ1-2,TRBV4-1,TGCGCCAGCAGCCAAGAAGGGCCACAGGTGGGCTATGGCTACACCTTC,CASSQEGPQVGYGYTF
TRBD1,17,few,TRBJ1-1,TRBV6-5,TGTGCCAGCAGTTACCTCCTATTACAGGGGGTGAAAACTGAAGCTTTCTTT,CASSYLLLQGVKTEAFF
TRBD1,15,NA,TRBJ2-6,TRBV29-1,TGCAGCGTTAGCCAGGGGGCGCCTGGGGCCAACGTCCTGACTTTC,CSVSQGAPGANVLTF
NA,18,NA,TRBJ2-5,TRBV20-1,TGCAGTGCTAGGATGTTAGCAACCCGTTACAGGGTGGAAGAGACCCAGTACTTC,CSARMLATRYRVEETQYF
NA,13,few,TRBJ2-2,TRBV28,TGTGCCGGGGGTTTTAGAGACACCGGGGAGCTGTTTTTT,CAGGFRDTGELFF
NA,13,few,TRBJ1-6,TRBV5-1,TGCGCCAGCAGCCCCACTGGGGGTTCACCCCTCCACTTT,CASSPTGGSPLHF
NA,14,few,TRBJ2-5,TRBV7-9,TGTGCCAGCAGCTTAGCAGAATGGGGAGAGACCCAGTACTTC,CASSLAEWGETQYF
NA,14,NA,TRBJ2-7,TRBV11-2,TGTGCCAGCAGTCGAGGGGAGGGGGCGGACGAGCAGTACTTC,CASSRGEGADEQYF
NA,17,NA,TRBJ2-6,TRBV6-5,TGTGCCAGCAGTTACGGGGCTCCCTCTGTGGGGGCCAACGTCCTGACTTTC,CASSYGAPSVGANVLTF
TRBD1,15,NA,TRBJ2-7,TRBV28,TGTGCCAGCAGAACAGGGGAATTGTCTATGGTCGAGCAGTACTTC,CASRTGELSMVEQYF
NA,15,NA,TRBJ2-7,TRBV9,TGTGCCAGCAGCGTAGGGGGAGACAGTACCTACGAGCAGTACTTC,CASSVGGDSTYEQYF
NA,15,few,TRBJ1-2,TRBV7-9,TGTGCCAGCAGCCCTGTCGGTTCTACCGGCTATGGCTACACCTTC,CASSPVGSTGYGYTF
NA,14,NA,TRBJ1-2,TRBV29-1,TGCAGCGTTGCGCAGGACGTGGGCGGCTATGGCTACACCTTC,CSVAQDVGGYGYTF
NA,14,NA,TRBJ2-2,TRBV6-1,TGTGCCGCGACCGGGAGTTACCCGACCGGGGAGCTGTTTTTT,CAATGSYPTGELFF
NA,12,few,TRBJ2-1,TRBV6-2/TRBV6-3,TGTGCCAGCAGTTATTCATTCGGTGAGCAGTTCTTC,CASSYSFGEQFF
NA,18,few,TRBJ2-2,TRBV20-1,TGCAGTGCTAGAGATCTCAACTCAGTCAACTCGAACACCGGGGAGCTGTTTTTT,CSARDLNSVNSNTGELFF
TRBD1,15,few,TRBJ1-4,TRBV7-8,TGTGCCAGCAGCTTCTTCACAGGGGGGAATGAAAAACTGTTTTTT,CASSFFTGGNEKLFF
NA,11,NA,TRBJ2-1,TRBV2,TGTGCCAGCAGAGGTCGGAATGAGCAGTTCTTC,CASRGRNEQFF